The next 12 T cell receptor beta chains were all read from a single sample in a study of early T cells in non-severe SARS-CoV-2 infection. Using its own MiXCR run on the 5' RACE reads, TCRdb lists one record per CDR3 protein. Of some 80,000 distinct CDR3 sequences detected, roughly an eighth appear once; the ten largest clones hold about 1.5%. Sequenced material: whole blood. These receptor sequences come from an adult who was a healthcare worker with PCR-confirmed SARS-CoV-2 infection or an uninfected control (not recorded which).

The genes are TRBV4-3 and TRBJ2-3; possible D gene TRBD1, 6 bases. V dropped 5 bases and J dropped 2 bases, with 17 bases sitting between them. The germline CDR1 and CDR2 sequences are LGHNA and YSLEER. The CDR3 is 16 amino acids. CDR3 sequence: CASSVSPGTPTDTQYF. The CDR3 DNA is TGCGCCAGCAGCGTAAGTCCCGGGACACCCACAGATACGCAGTATTTT.

This clonotype has ten or more counts. The rearrangement joins TRBV7-9 to TRBJ2-3; TRBD2 matches 10 bases. The CDR3 extends over 14 amino acids. V gave up 0 bases and J gave up 6 bases; unmatched junction bases: 0. CDR1 and CDR2 (germline): SEHNR, FQNEAQ (reference sequence). The CDR3 region has the DNA TGTGCCAGCAGCTTAGCGACTAGCGGGGATACGCAGTATTTT. It encodes CASSLATSGDTQYF. The variable domain in full, with the rest retrieved from reference TRBV7-9 and TRBJ2-3, is DTGVSQNPRHKITKRGQNVTFRCDPISEHNRLYWYRQTLGQGPEFLTYFQNEAQLEKSRLLSDRFSAERPKGSFSTLEIQRTEQGDSAMYLCASSLATSGDTQYFGPGTRLTVL.

This clonotype has a count of ten or more. V gene TRBV20-1 combines with J gene TRBJ1-2, with D maybe TRBD1 (6 bases). There are 14 residues in the CDR3. V lost 3 bases, J lost 6 bases, and 17 bases lay in between. The germline CDR1 and CDR2 sequences are DFQATT and SNEGSKA (reference sequence). The CDR3: CSASANGQRDGYTF. CDR3 DNA: TGCAGTGCTAGTGCCAATGGACAGCGAGATGGCTACACCTTC.

This clonotype was counted many times. The rearrangement uses TRBV6-1 and TRBJ2-5; weak D call: TRBD1 (5 bases). The V gene's germline CDR1 is MNHNS and CDR2 SASEGT. The CDR3 is 15 residues long. V dropped 4 bases and J dropped 5 bases, with 17 bases sitting between them. CDR3 protein: CASSAQDTHGETQYF. The CDR3 bases are TGTGCCAGCAGTGCGCAGGACACTCACGGGGAGACCCAGTACTTC.

This clonotype was counted between two and nine times. The chain employs TRBV15 and TRBJ1-1, with 9 bases that match TRBD1. V gave up 4 bases and J gave up 2 bases; unmatched junction bases: 2. Germline V gives CDR1 LNHNV, CDR2 YYDKDF (reference sequence). CDR3 size: 14 residues. CDR3 region: CATSTGQGNTEAFF. CDR3 nucleotides: TGTGCCACCAGCACGGGACAGGGAAACACTGAAGCTTTCTTT.

In this sample, this clonotype turned up a few times. V is TRBV19 and J is TRBJ1-5; D possibly corresponds to TRBD1 (5 bases). The CDR3 covers 15 residues. V shed 3 bases and J shed 6 bases, with 15 bases lying between them. Germline loops: CDR1 LNHDA, CDR2 SQIVND (reference sequence). The CDR3 spells CASSIAGPTTQPQHF. In DNA form, the CDR3 reads TGTGCCAGTAGTATCGCAGGGCCTACAACTCAGCCCCAGCATTTT.

The chain recombines TRBV12-3 or TRBV12-4 with TRBJ2-1; D gene unclear. The CDR3 spans 14 residues. The V end lost 6 bases, the J end lost 2 bases, and 11 bases lay between the germline ends. This chain's CDR3 is CASSPSEAYNEQFF. Here the CDR3 DNA reads TGTGCCAGCAGCCCCTCCGAGGCCTACAATGAGCAGTTCTTC.

V usage is TRBV6-2 or TRBV6-3 and J usage is TRBJ1-1; 7 positions match TRBD1. Per the germline V gene, CDR1 is MNHEY and CDR2 is SVGEGT. V shed 10 bases and J 3 bases; nucleotides not matched to a gene: 14. The CDR3 totals 15 residues. DNA for the CDR3: TGTGCCATCATTGGAGGGGGCGCGGGGGACACTGAAGCTTTCTTT. Encoded protein: CAIIGGGAGDTEAFF.

In its sample, this clonotype was seen a few times. Written as DNA, the CDR3 is TGTGCCAGCAGCTTGGGCTGGCTAGCGGGACCCCGTGGAGAGACCCAGTACTTC. Amino acid sequence: CASSLGWLAGPRGETQYF. V is TRBV11-2 and J is TRBJ2-5; 9 bases line up with TRBD2. Trimming at V came to 3 bases and at J to 4 bases, leaving 15 bases not matched to a gene. The CDR3 spans 18 residues. The germline CDR1 and CDR2 sequences are SGHAT and FQNNGV. The variable domain in full, completed from reference TRBV11-2 and TRBJ2-5, reads EAGVAQSPRYKIIEKRQSVAFWCNPISGHATLYWYQQILGQGPKLLIQFQNNGVVDDSQLPKDRFSAERLKGVDSTLKIQPAKLEDSAVYLCASSLGWLAGPRGETQYFGPGTRLLVL.

This clonotype has ten or more counts. The chain recombines TRBV20-1 with TRBJ1-1; no clear D gene. The V end lost 3 bases, the J end lost 6 bases, and 11 bases lay between the germline ends. Per germline, CDR1 DFQATT and CDR2 SNEGSKA (reference sequence). The CDR3 length is 12 residues. The CDR3 coding sequence is TGCAGTGCTAGTCTCGGAGGCGCTGAAGCTTTCTTT. Amino acid sequence: CSASLGGAEAFF.

This clonotype was picked up a small number of times. The J gene is TRBJ2-7, the V gene TRBV6-5, with 9 bases matching TRBD2. CDR3 size: 14 residues. The trim removed 6 bases at V and 0 bases at J, leaving 3 bases unmatched. The germline CDR1 and CDR2 sequences are MNHEY and SVGAGI. In DNA, the CDR3 is TGTGCCAGCAGCAGGACTAGCGCCTCCTACGAGCAGTACTTC. Amino acids: CASSRTSASYEQYF.

This clonotype was observed a few times. The chain combines TRBV7-2 with TRBJ2-5, with D possibly TRBD1 on 5 matching bases. The CDR3 has 15 residues. Germline values: CDR1 SGHTA, CDR2 FQGNSA. The V gene lost 1 base and the J gene lost 5 bases, with 14 bases spanning the gap. In DNA, the CDR3 is TGTGCCAGCAGCTTAGGGACACCACCTCTGGAGACCCAGTACTTC. This sequence encodes CASSLGTPPLETQYF.